The 7 T cell receptor beta chains given below trace back to one sample, sequenced in a study of blood T cell repertoires in COVID-19. Only in-frame clones appear in the TCRdb table, and some are missing; sequencing was by immunoSEQ multiplex PCR. The repertoire holds over 250,000 clones, around 90% seen once, with around 1.1% in the top ten. The sample taken for sequencing was PBMCs or T cells enriched from blood (not recorded which). All receptors derive from a woman in her 30s who had recovered from COVID-19.

The table lists this clone with a count of one. The chain recombines TRBV28 with TRBJ1-2; D might be TRBD1 (5 bases). V was cut by 7 bases and J by 2 bases, with 11 bases left in between. CDR1 and CDR2 from the germline V gene are MDHEN and SYDVKM. The CDR3 is made up of 13 amino acids. In nucleotides, the CDR3 is TGTGCCAGCACTATTAAGGGGAACTATGGCTACACCTTC. It encodes CASTIKGNYGYTF.

This clone was found a few times. The V call is TRBV13, the J call TRBJ2-7; the D is unclear. Per the germline V gene, CDR1 is PRHDT and CDR2 is FYEKMQ (reference sequence). Between the trimmed V and J ends, which lost 5 bases and 0 bases, there was a span of 5 bases. The CDR3 loop spans 12 amino acids. CDR3 residues: CASSTGSYEQYF. The CDR3 coding sequence is TGTGCCAGCAGCACCGGCTCCTACGAGCAGTACTTC.

The rearrangement joins TRBV7-2 to TRBJ2-1; TRBD1 matches at 10 bases. CDR1 SGHTA and CDR2 FQGNSA come from the germline V gene. The CDR3 extends over 18 amino acids. V gave up 5 bases and J gave up 9 bases; unmatched junction bases: 19. The CDR3 protein is CASSGSGTGDDPRGEQFF. CDR3 DNA: TGTGCCAGCAGCGGATCCGGGACAGGGGACGATCCCAGGGGTGAGCAGTTCTTC.

The rearrangement links TRBV2 to TRBJ1-1; 8 bases fit TRBD1. The junction had 2 bases not matched to a gene; V was cut back by 4 bases and J by 1 base. The CDR3 contains 14 residues. Germline-derived CDR1 and CDR2 are SNHLY and FYNNEI. The CDR3 bases are TGTGCCAGCAGTGGGGACAGGCGGAACACTGAAGCTTTCTTT. Residues: CASSGDRRNTEAFF.

CDR3 nucleotides: TGTGCCAGCAGCCCCTCGTGGACAACCACGAACACTGAAGCTTTCTTT. Translated, it gives CASSPSWTTTNTEAFF. The genes are TRBV7-2 and TRBJ1-1, with D maybe TRBD1 (5 bases). Per the germline V gene, CDR1 is SGHTA and CDR2 is FQGNSA. CDR3 length: 16 residues. Between the trimmed V and J ends, which lost 5 bases and 1 base, there was a span of 17 bases.

The chain carries TRBV27 and TRBJ2-7; a possible D gene is TRBD2 (6 bases). Germline V gene sequence: CDR1 MNHEY, CDR2 SMNVEV (reference sequence). The CDR3 is made up of 16 amino acids. V was trimmed by 2 bases and J by 4 bases, leaving 18 bases between them. The CDR3, as DNA: TGTGCCAGCAGTTTAGCGGGACGCAATATCCGGTACGAGCAGTACTTC. This codes for CASSLAGRNIRYEQYF.

Concerning this clone itself: Other DNA sequences in the same sample also yield this CDR3. The V gene is TRBV7-2, the J gene TRBJ2-1, with 8 bases aligning to TRBD2. The trim removed 5 bases at V and 4 bases at J, leaving 10 bases unmatched. The V gene's germline CDR1 is SGHTA and CDR2 FQGNSA. This CDR3 comprises 16 residues. For the CDR3, the DNA is TGTGCCAGCAGCCCTCTTTTAATAGCGGGATACAATGAGCAGTTCTTC. Translating it yields CASSPLLIAGYNEQFF.